This TCR beta chain was captured by sequencing in a study of T-cell memory formation after mild COVID-19. This clonotype has at least ten counts. From the 5' RACE reads, TCRdb called clonotypes with MiXCR, one entry per CDR3 protein. The sample carries 500,000 to 550,000 distinct CDR3 sequences, about 20% recorded once. The CDR3 covers 13 residues. Germline CDR1 and CDR2: SQVTM and ANQGSEA. The V and J ends lost 7 bases and 5 bases respectively, with 17 bases between them. The V call is TRBV29-1, the J call TRBJ1-1, with D maybe TRBD1 (6 bases). Sequencing was done on a sample of PBMCs or a T cell subset sorted from them (not recorded which). The TCR was taken from an adult woman who had mild COVID-19 (a few samples of this study predate the infection). Cell type and time point are not known. In DNA form, the CDR3 reads TGCAGCGCCCAGGGGCAAGAAGGGACTGAAGCTTTCTTT. It is translated as CSAQGQEGTEAFF.